The 13 T cell receptor beta chains below come from one sample, sequenced in a study of T cells after somatic rescue of genetic block. Data came from immunoSEQ multiplex PCR; TCRdb stores just in-frame clones and leaves some out. This table has roughly 70,000 clones, 92% appearing once. Sequenced material: peripheral blood mononuclear cells (PBMCs). These receptors were obtained from a man between 40 and 49 years old.

The rearrangement joins TRBV13 to TRBJ2-7; D is undetermined. Germline CDR1 PRHDT, CDR2 FYEKMQ (reference sequence). V lost 5 bases and J lost 0, with 11 bases in between. The CDR3 covers 14 residues. In DNA form, the CDR3 reads TGTGCCAGCAGCAGACGGGTTAGCTCCTACGAGCAGTACTTC. Translating gives CASSRRVSSYEQYF.

In DNA form, the CDR3 reads TGTGCCAGCAGCTTAGGTCAGGGTTTCTACGAGCAGTACTTC. It encodes CASSLGQGFYEQYF. The chain combines TRBV7-9 with TRBJ2-7, with D possibly TRBD1 on 5 matching bases. The germline V gene encodes CDR1 SEHNR and CDR2 FQNEAQ (reference sequence). V was trimmed by 1 base and J by 3 bases, leaving 10 bases between them. The CDR3 spans 14 residues. Filled out from reference TRBV7-9 and TRBJ2-7, the complete variable domain reads DTGVSQNPRHKITKRGQNVTFRCDPISEHNRLYWYRQTLGQGPEFLTYFQNEAQLEKSRLLSDRFSAERPKGSFSTLEIQRTEQGDSAMYLCASSLGQGFYEQYFGPGTRLTVT.

This clone was found once. V gene TRBV11-2 combines with J gene TRBJ1-1; no definite D call. Trimming left V 5 bases short and J 11 bases short, with 9 bases between. Germline V gives CDR1 SGHAT, CDR2 FQNNGV. The CDR3 extends over 10 amino acids. The CDR3 loop is CASSRKSAFF. The CDR3 DNA follows: TGTGCCAGCAGCCGAAAAAGTGCTTTCTTT.

The chain has TRBV11-2 and TRBJ1-3; D not certain. CDR1 is SGHAT, CDR2 FQNNGV, per germline. The V end was cut by 0 bases, the J end by 4 bases, with 10 bases between. The CDR3 consists of 15 residues. In nucleotides, the CDR3 is TGTGCCAGCAGCTTAGATGGTCTGCGAGGAAACACCATATATTTT. This encodes CASSLDGLRGNTIYF.

The rearrangement uses TRBV10-1 and TRBJ1-2; D gene unclear. The ends were cut back, 0 bases at V and 4 bases at J, with 6 bases in the middle. The V gene's germline CDR1 is WNHNN and CDR2 SYGVQD (reference sequence). The CDR3 is made up of 13 amino acids. The CDR3 is CASSESATYGYTF. CDR3 coding DNA: TGCGCCAGCAGTGAGTCAGCCACCTATGGCTACACCTTC.

This clone appeared a few times. The chain uses TRBV6-5 and TRBJ1-1; unclear D gene. Deletions cut 0 bases from V and 0 bases from J, with 11 bases between. From germline, CDR1 is MNHEY and CDR2 SVGAGI. The CDR3 has 16 amino acids. CDR3: CASSYSLGPMNTEAFF. CDR3 nucleotide sequence: TGTGCCAGCAGTTACTCGTTAGGCCCAATGAACACTGAAGCTTTCTTT.

This chain links TRBV27 with TRBJ1-1; a weak D match, TRBD1 (5 bases). This CDR3 has 14 amino acids. Deletions cut 8 bases from V and 5 bases from J, with 18 bases between. Germline CDR1 MNHEY, CDR2 SMNVEV (reference sequence). Here the CDR3 DNA reads TGTGCCAGCGCCCCCTACAGGATGCGGACTGAAGCTTTCTTT. Protein sequence: CASAPYRMRTEAFF.

This chain joins TRBV2 and TRBJ1-5; the D gene is possibly TRBD1 (5 bases). Trimming shortened V by 7 bases and J by 2 bases, and 12 bases separated the two germline ends. Germline values: CDR1 SNHLY, CDR2 FYNNEI. This CDR3 has 14 residues. DNA of the CDR3: TGTGCCAGCAACCGGGACCTAGGCAATCAGCCCCAGCATTTT. As protein: CASNRDLGNQPQHF.

V gene TRBV28 combines with J gene TRBJ1-1; possible D gene TRBD1, 5 bases. The length of the CDR3 is 16 residues. The V gene lost 6 bases and the J gene lost 1 base, with 18 bases spanning the gap. Germline CDR1 is MDHEN and CDR2 is SYDVKM. The CDR3 DNA reads TGTGCCAGCAGCTCCCCCGACGAGGGGAGGAACACTGAAGCTTTCTTT. Protein product: CASSSPDEGRNTEAFF.

V gene TRBV4-3 combines with J gene TRBJ1-4; D is undetermined. Germline loops: CDR1 LGHNA, CDR2 YSLEER. The germline V and J ends were trimmed by 3 bases and 10 bases, with 9 bases remaining between them. The CDR3 extends over 12 amino acids. The CDR3 DNA reads as TGCGCCAGCAGCCATGACACCGTAAAACTGTTTTTT. This gives the protein CASSHDTVKLFF.

V is TRBV28 and J is TRBJ2-7, with TRBD2 matching 11 bases. Germline CDR1 is MDHEN and CDR2 is SYDVKM. The CDR3 extends over 15 amino acids. J lost 1 base, V lost 6 bases, and 5 bases had no gene match. The CDR3 sequence is CASSWGLAVSYEQYF. CDR3 bases: TGTGCCAGCAGCTGGGGACTAGCGGTTTCCTACGAGCAGTACTTC.

The chain uses TRBV11-2 and TRBJ2-3; D remains ambiguous. The germline gives CDR1 SGHAT, CDR2 FQNNGV. The CDR3 consists of 12 residues. Trimming shortened V by 0 bases and J by 6 bases, and 4 bases separated the two germline ends. CDR3 region: CASSLDGDTQYF. The CDR3 nucleotides are TGTGCCAGCAGCTTAGATGGCGATACGCAGTATTTT.

V gene TRBV7-8 combines with J gene TRBJ2-6, with D perhaps TRBD2 (5 bases). V lost 4 bases and J lost 0, with 16 bases in between. Looked up from germline, CDR1 is SGHVS and CDR2 is FQNEAQ. The CDR3 contains 18 residues. CDR3 sequence: CASSSVHSGVSGANVLTF. CDR3 DNA: TGTGCCAGCAGCTCTGTCCACAGCGGAGTCTCTGGGGCCAACGTCCTGACTTTC.